This paragraph reports one T cell receptor (beta chain). Antigen: not known. The CDR3 is 13 amino acids. The J segment lost 6 bases and the V segment lost 4 bases, leaving 5 bases of the junction unmatched. Germline V gene sequence: CDR1 WSHSY, CDR2 SAAADI. The data derive from a study of early stage breast cancer tumors. The wider study: Eight or nine ER+/PR+/HER2- tumors were invasive ductal; a few were invasive lobular. Study-wide results and limits: Most shared enriched TCRB sequences were commonly generated ones.

Repertoires were generated with immunoSEQ multiplex PCR, while TCRdb's copy carries only in-frame clones and drops some. The table has 25,000 to 35,000 clones, around 50% seen once; the top ten hold around 9%. The chain has TRBV10-2 and TRBJ2-7; 8 bases fit TRBD1. The material sequenced was breast tumor tissue. The origin of this receptor is a person in their fifties with breast cancer. The chain's CDR3 is CASSGDRGSEQYF. The CDR3 nucleotides read TGCGCCAGCAGTGGTGACAGGGGCTCCGAGCAGTACTTC.